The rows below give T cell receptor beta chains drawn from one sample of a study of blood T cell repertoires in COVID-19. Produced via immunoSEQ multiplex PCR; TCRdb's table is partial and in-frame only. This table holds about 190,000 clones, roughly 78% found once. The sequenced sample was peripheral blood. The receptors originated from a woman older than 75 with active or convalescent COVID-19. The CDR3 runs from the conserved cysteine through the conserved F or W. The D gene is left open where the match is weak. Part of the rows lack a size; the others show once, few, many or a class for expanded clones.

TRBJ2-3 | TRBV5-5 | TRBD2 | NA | CASSPGLAGTSTDTQYF | TGTGCCAGCAGCCCTGGACTAGCGGGGACTAGCACAGATACGCAGTATTTT
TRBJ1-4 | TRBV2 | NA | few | CASSEKGLYEKLFF | TGTGCCAGCAGTGAAAAGGGGCTTTATGAAAAACTGTTTTTT
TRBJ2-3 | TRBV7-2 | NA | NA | CASSLEARQGDTQYF | TGTGCCAGCAGCTTAGAGGCGCGCCAGGGCGATACGCAGTATTTT
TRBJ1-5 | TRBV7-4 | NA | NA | CASSLLEGQTHSNQPQHF | TGTGCCAGCAGCTTACTCGAGGGCCAGACACATAGCAATCAGCCCCAGCATTTT
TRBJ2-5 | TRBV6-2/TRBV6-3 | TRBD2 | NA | CASSYRYRAGGQETQYF | TGTGCCAGCAGTTACCGGTATAGAGCGGGGGGGCAAGAGACCCAGTACTTC
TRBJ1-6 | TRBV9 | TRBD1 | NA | CASSVAGGFSPLHF | TGTGCCAGCAGCGTAGCAGGGGGCTTTTCACCCCTCCACTTT
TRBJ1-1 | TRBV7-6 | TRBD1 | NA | CASSLWDSEAFF | TGTGCCAGCAGCTTGTGGGACAGCGAAGCTTTCTTT
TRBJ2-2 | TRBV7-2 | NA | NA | CASSLSQNTGELFF | TGTGCCAGCAGCTTATCCCAGAACACCGGGGAGCTGTTTTTT
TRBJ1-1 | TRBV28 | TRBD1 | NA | CASSFSGTGYYTEAFF | TGTGCCAGCAGTTTCTCTGGGACAGGGTACTACACTGAAGCTTTCTTT
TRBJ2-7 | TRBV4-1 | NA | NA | CASSRERGHSYEQYF | TGCGCCAGCAGCCGAGAGAGGGGACACTCCTACGAGCAGTACTTC
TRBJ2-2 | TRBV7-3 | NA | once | CASSLAGLGSTGELFF | TGTGCCAGCAGCTTGGCGGGCCTTGGGAGCACCGGGGAGCTGTTTTTT
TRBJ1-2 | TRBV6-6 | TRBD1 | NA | CASQTGGPSIGGYTF | TGTGCCAGCCAAACAGGGGGCCCTTCTATCGGAGGCTACACCTTC
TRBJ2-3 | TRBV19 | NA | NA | CASSPHGRGADTQYF | TGTGCCAGTAGTCCCCATGGGCGGGGAGCAGATACGCAGTATTTT
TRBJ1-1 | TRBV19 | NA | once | CASSIWPNTEAFF | TGTGCCAGTAGTATTTGGCCGAACACTGAAGCTTTCTTT
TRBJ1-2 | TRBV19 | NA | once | CASSFQANYGYTF | TGTGCCAGTAGCTTCCAGGCTAACTATGGCTACACCTTC
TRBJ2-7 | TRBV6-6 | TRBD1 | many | CASSYQGAYEQYF | TGTGCCAGCAGTTACCAGGGGGCGTACGAGCAGTACTTC
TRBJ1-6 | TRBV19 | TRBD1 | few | CASSRDRGDSPLHF | TGTGCCAGTAGTAGGGACAGGGGCGATTCACCCCTCCACTTT
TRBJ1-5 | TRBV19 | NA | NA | CASSSSGSNQPQHF | TGTGCCAGTAGTTCATCGGGTAGCAATCAGCCCCAGCATTTT
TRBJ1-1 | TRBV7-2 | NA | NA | CASSPGRALQAFF | TGTGCCAGCAGCCCAGGGAGGGCGCTCCAAGCTTTCTTT
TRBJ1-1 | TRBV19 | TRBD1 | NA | CASSGQGAGGAFF | TGTGCCAGTAGTGGTCAGGGGGCCGGGGGAGCTTTCTTT
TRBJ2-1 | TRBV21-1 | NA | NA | CASSRDVLAPHEQFF | TGTGCCAGCAGCCGGGACGTACTAGCTCCCCATGAGCAGTTCTTC
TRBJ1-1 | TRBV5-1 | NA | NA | CASSSNPTVAGTEAFF | TGCGCCAGCAGCTCCAACCCGACAGTAGCAGGAACTGAAGCTTTCTTT
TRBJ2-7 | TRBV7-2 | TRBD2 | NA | CASSLEGSGGLNEQYF | TGTGCCAGCAGCTTAGAAGGTAGCGGGGGGCTTAACGAGCAGTACTTC
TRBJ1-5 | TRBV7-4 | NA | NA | CASSLGVLNQPQHF | TGTGCCAGCAGCTTAGGTGTATTAAATCAGCCCCAGCATTTT
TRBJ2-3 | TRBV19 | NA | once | CASSIGGAVMATDTQYF | TGTGCCAGTAGTATTGGGGGGGCCGTGATGGCGACAGATACGCAGTATTTT
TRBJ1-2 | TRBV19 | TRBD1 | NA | CASSTLDRGLGYGYTF | TGTGCCAGTAGTACCCTCGACAGGGGGCTCGGCTATGGCTACACCTTC
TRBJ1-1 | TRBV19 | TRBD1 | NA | CASSIGTGGTEAFF | TGTGCCAGTAGTATCGGGACAGGGGGCACTGAAGCTTTCTTT
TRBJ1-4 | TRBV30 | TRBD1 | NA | CAWSVLRTGGEFREKLFF | TGTGCCTGGAGTGTACTTAGGACAGGGGGCGAGTTTCGGGAAAAACTGTTTTTT
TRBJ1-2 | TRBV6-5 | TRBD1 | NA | CASSLGQGNYGYTF | TGTGCCAGCAGCCTCGGACAGGGTAACTATGGCTACACCTTC
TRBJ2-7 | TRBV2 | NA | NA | CASSELGGYEQYF | TGTGCCAGCAGTGAGTTAGGGGGCTACGAGCAGTACTTC
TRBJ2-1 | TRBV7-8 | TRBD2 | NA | CASSPLRPSGGVYEQFF | TGTGCCAGCAGCCCGCTACGTCCCAGCGGGGGGGTCTATGAGCAGTTCTTC
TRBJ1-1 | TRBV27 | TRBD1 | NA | CASSQNRGWLDTEAFF | TGTGCCAGCAGTCAAAACAGGGGGTGGTTGGACACTGAAGCTTTCTTT
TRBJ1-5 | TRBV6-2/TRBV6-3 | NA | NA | CASSYSGGSAQHF | TGTGCCAGCAGTTACTCAGGGGGTTCAGCCCAGCATTTT
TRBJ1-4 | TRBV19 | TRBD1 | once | CASSGQGAVEKLFF | TGTGCCAGTAGCGGACAGGGGGCGGTGGAAAAACTGTTTTTT
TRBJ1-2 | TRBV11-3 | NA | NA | CASSFRGYYGYTF | TGTGCCAGCAGCTTTAGAGGGTATTATGGCTACACCTTC
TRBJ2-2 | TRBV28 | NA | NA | CASSSSLTGELFF | TGTGCCAGCAGTTCTAGCCTCACCGGGGAGCTGTTTTTT
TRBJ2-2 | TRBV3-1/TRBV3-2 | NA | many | CASKGDGRAGELFF | TGTGCCAGCAAAGGGGATGGTCGGGCCGGGGAGCTGTTTTTT
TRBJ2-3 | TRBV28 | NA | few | CASSLLSRTDTQYF | TGTGCCAGCAGTTTACTGAGTCGAACAGATACGCAGTATTTT
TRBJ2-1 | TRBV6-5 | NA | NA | CASIQGRLPSEQFF | TGTGCCAGCATACAGGGTCGATTGCCCAGTGAGCAGTTCTTC
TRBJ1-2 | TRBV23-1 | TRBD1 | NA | CASRRTGYGYTF | TGCGCCAGCAGGCGGACAGGGTATGGCTACACCTTC
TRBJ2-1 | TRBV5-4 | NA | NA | CASSLIGGANNEQFF | TGTGCCAGCAGCTTGATAGGGGGGGCTAACAATGAGCAGTTCTTC
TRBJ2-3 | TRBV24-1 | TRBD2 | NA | CATSDRLAGGSTDTQYF | TGTGCCACCAGTGATAGACTAGCGGGGGGGAGCACAGATACGCAGTATTTT